This TCR beta chain was recorded in a study of blood T cell repertoires in COVID-19 (dated by TCRdb to about 2020). Study-wide context: The collaborator samples originated in the United States, Italy and Spain and spanned the acute and convalescent phases of COVID-19. The material from the prospective study consisted of cDNA or gDNA derived from T cells, B-cell-depleted T cells, or PBMCs. Deeply sampled blood TCRbeta repertoires from subjects exposed to, actively infected with, or recovered from COVID-19 were included in the dataset. The repertoires were released in a freely available public database meant as a resource for research on the immune response to SARS-CoV-2. Samples came from the ongoing ImmuneRACE study (first 160 participants) plus 1,254 subjects from 6 global collaborators. Nearly every sample came with metadata listing a de-identified subject ID, COVID-19 status, age in years and sex. Where HLA class I and class II types were available, the types were taken from metadata supplied by the sample provider, not from assay-based typing. The study at large found these results: How much clinical and demographic metadata was included differed by source and by participant, and the metadata was provided uncurated.

Samples from volunteer blood donors who had recovered from COVID-19 were contributed by a second Seattle source. The collaborating institutions used their own protocols to collect whole blood in K2EDTA tubes. For TCRbeta analysis, collaborators shipped samples in one of three forms: frozen whole blood, isolated PBMCs, or DNA extracted from either of those sample types. V is cut back by 2 bases and J by 3 bases, with 7 bases in the junction unmatched. Per the germline V gene, MNHEY is the CDR1 and SVGEGT is the CDR2. The CDR3 numbers 17 residues from cysteine through phenylalanine. The entry retains the CDR3 DNA only, 51 bases that are in frame from base 1. On this clone itself: The specificity of this receptor is unknown. No quality values exist for individual bases; no much larger clone is one base distant.

The immunoSEQ Assay, a bias-controlled multiplex PCR, was used to amplify TCRbeta CDR3 regions from genomic DNA. The study's own analysis went as follows. The number of nucleated cells in each sample was estimated by amplification of reference gene primers within the assay. To quantify the absolute abundance of each unique TCRbeta CDR3 rearrangement, sequence reads were collapsed and filtered. For each sample, productive Simpson clonality was calculated by taking the square root of Simpson's diversity index across productive rearrangements. In its TCRdb copy, this immuneACCESS table keeps in-frame sequences only and misses some clones. Where compared with another copy, unresolved V genes explain less than half of these, and the others have no known cause. Clonal size and the V and J genes are those of that table, whereas D and trimming came from the DNA. The sample table contains roughly 150,000 clones; only one count was recorded for almost 80% of them. The ten largest make up 11% of the sample.

This receptor was obtained from a man aged 60 to 75 who had recovered from COVID-19. The sequenced sample consisted of peripheral blood. The rearranged segments are TRBV6-2 or TRBV6-3 and TRBJ1-6; 7 bases in the middle match TRBD1. The base sequence is TGTGCCAGCAGTTACACCTACGGACAGGACTATAATTCACCCCTCCACTTT. Its amino acids are CASSYTYGQDYNSPLHF.